The entry below describes one TCR beta chain. This sample is part of a study of blood T cell repertoires in COVID-19. On the study more broadly: Italy, Spain and the United States were the sources of the convalescent and acute COVID-19 samples. In each case, the material was cDNA or gDNA derived from T cells, B-cell-depleted T cells, or PBMCs.

Germline loops: CDR1 SNHLY, CDR2 FYNNEI. The V end was cut by 7 bases, the J end by 1 base, with 17 bases between. The CDR3 extends over 16 amino acids. Profiled with immunoSEQ multiplex PCR; TCRdb holds only in-frame clones, not every one. The sample yields approximately 54,000 clones, roughly 88% seen once. The sequencing input was peripheral blood. This sequence was found in a human donor in a cohort sampled during active COVID-19. The chain employs TRBV2 and TRBJ1-5; TRBD1 is a possible D gene (6 bases). The CDR3 region has the DNA TGTGCCAGCACTCAAACAGCTACAGGGAGCAATCAGCCCCAGCATTTT. This gives the protein CASTQTATGSNQPQHF.